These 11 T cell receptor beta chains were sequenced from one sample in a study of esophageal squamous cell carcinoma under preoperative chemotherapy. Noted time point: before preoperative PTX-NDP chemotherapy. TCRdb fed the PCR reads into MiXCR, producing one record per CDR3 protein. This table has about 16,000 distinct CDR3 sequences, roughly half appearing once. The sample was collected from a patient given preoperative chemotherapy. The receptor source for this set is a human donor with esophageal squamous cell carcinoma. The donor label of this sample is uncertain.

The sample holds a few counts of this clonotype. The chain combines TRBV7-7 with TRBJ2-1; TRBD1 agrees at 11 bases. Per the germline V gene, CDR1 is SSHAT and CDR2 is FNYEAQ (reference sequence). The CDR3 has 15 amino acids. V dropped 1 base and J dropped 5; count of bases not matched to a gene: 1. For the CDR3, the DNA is TGTGCCAGCAGCTTAGGGACAGGGGGCCACAATGAGCAGTTCTTC. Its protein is CASSLGTGGHNEQFF.

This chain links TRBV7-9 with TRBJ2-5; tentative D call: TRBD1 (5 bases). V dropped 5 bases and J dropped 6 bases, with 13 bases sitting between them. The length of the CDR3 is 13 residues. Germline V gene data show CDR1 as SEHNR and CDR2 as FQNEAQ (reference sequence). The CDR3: CASSTTAIQTQYF. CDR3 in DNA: TGTGCCAGCAGCACGACAGCGATCCAGACCCAGTACTTC.

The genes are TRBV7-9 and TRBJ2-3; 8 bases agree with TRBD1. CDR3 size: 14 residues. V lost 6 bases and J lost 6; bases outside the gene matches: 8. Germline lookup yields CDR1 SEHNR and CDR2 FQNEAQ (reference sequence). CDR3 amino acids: CASREGQGLDTQYF. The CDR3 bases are TGTGCCAGCAGGGAAGGACAGGGTCTGGATACGCAGTATTTT.

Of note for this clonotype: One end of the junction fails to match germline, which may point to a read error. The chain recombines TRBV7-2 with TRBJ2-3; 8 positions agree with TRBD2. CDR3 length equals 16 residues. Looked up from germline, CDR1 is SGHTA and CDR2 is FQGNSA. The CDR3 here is CASRARGGGGKDTQYF. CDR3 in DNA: TGTGCCAGCCGCGCCCGGGGGGGGGGGGGCAAAGACACGCAGTATTTC.

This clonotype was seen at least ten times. CDR3 sequence: CASSLGQTYEQYF. The CDR3, as DNA: TGTGCCAGCAGCTTAGGCCAGACCTACGAGCAGTACTTC. The J gene is TRBJ2-1, the V gene TRBV11-3; D is uncertain. The DNA end is a closer match to TRBJ2-7, so the J assignment may be wrong. CDR3 length: 13 amino acids. Germline CDR1 and CDR2: SGHNT and YENEEA.

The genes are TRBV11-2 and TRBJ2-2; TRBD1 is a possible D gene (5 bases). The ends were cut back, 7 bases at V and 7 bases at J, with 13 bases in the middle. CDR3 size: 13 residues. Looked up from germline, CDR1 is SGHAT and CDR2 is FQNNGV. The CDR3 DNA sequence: TGTGCCAGCATCCTCCAGGGTGACGGGGAGCTGTTTTTT. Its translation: CASILQGDGELFF.

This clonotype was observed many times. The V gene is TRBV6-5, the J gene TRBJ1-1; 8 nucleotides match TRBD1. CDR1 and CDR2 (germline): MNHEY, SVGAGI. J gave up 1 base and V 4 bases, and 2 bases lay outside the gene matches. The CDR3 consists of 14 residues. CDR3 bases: TGTGCCAGCAGTTTCGGGACAGGGAACACTGAAGCTTTCTTT. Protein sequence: CASSFGTGNTEAFF.

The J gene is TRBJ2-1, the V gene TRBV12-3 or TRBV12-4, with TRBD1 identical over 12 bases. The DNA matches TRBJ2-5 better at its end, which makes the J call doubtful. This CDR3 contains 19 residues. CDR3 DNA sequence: TGTGCCAGCAGTTTTTTATCGGGACAGGGGGCTTCGATCGGAGAGACCCAGTACTTC. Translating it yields CASSFLSGQGASIGETQYF.

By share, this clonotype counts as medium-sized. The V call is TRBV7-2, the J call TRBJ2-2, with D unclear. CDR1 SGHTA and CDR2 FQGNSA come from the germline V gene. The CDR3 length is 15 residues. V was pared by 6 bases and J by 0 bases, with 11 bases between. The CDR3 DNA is TGTGCCAGCAGGTTTTCGCCCGCGAACACCGGGGAGCTGTTTTTT. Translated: CASRFSPANTGELFF.

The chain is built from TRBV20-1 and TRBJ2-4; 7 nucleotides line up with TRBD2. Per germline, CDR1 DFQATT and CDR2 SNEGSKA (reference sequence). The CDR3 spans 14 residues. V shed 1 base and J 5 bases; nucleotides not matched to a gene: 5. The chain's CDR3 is CSARGSSGQNIQYF. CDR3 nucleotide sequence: TGCAGTGCTAGAGGGTCTAGCGGCCAAAACATTCAGTACTTC.

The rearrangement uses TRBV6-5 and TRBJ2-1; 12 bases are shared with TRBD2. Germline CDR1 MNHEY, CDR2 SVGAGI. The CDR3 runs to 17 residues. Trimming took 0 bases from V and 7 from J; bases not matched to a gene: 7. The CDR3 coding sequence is TGTGCCAGCAGTTACTCCCTCGGACTAGCGGGGCGTAATGAGCAGTTCTTC. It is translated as CASSYSLGLAGRNEQFF.